Listed here are 10 T cell receptor beta chains from one sample, sequenced in a study of cytomegalovirus exposure and HLA in healthy donors. Vbeta (60) and Jbeta (13) primers were used in the PCR. This table comes from immunoSEQ multiplex PCR, and its TCRdb copy is limited to in-frame clones, with some not included. The sample contains tens of thousands of clones, about four fifths of which appear only once. Sequencing used PBMCs. The source of these receptors is a man aged 45-65 years in good health and CMV-seronegative.

This clone occurred once. The identical CDR3 is also encoded by other nucleotide sequences in the sample. The chain is built from TRBV9 and TRBJ1-1; weak D call: TRBD1 (5 bases). The germline CDR1 and CDR2 sequences are SGDLS and YYNGEE. The CDR3 has 13 amino acids. Trimming cost V 4 bases and J 1 base, with 8 bases left between them. CDR3 residues: CASSLTGNTEAFF. In nucleotides, the CDR3 is TGTGCCAGCAGCCTCACAGGGAACACTGAAGCTTTCTTT.

V usage is TRBV5-1 and J usage is TRBJ2-7, with 9 bases aligning to TRBD2. CDR1 is SGHRS, CDR2 YFSETQ, per germline. The CDR3 contains 14 residues. The trim removed 5 bases at V and 4 bases at J, leaving 7 bases unmatched. The DNA of the CDR3 is TGCGCCAGCAGTCCCGAGACTAGCGGTTACGAGCAGTACTTC. Translating it yields CASSPETSGYEQYF.

For this clone: One end of the junction fails to match germline, which may point to a read error. This chain connects TRBV5-5 to TRBJ2-7, with a possible D match to TRBD1 (6 bases). Germline values: CDR1 SGHKS, CDR2 YYEKEE (reference sequence). CDR3 length: 14 residues. The CDR3 region has the DNA TGTGCCAGCAGTTTTCCGGGACACCCTCAAACGAGCCCCTTC. It translates to CASSFPGHPQTSPF.

The chain joins TRBV11-2 to TRBJ2-1, with 9 nucleotides matching TRBD2. The trim removed 5 bases at V and 6 bases at J, leaving 14 bases unmatched. CDR3 length: 17 residues. Germline values: CDR1 SGHAT, CDR2 FQNNGV. Here the CDR3 reads CASSATFSGRPGNEQFF. CDR3 coding DNA: TGTGCCAGCAGCGCAACCTTTAGCGGGAGACCCGGCAATGAGCAGTTCTTC.

The CDR3 protein is CASSVDPSGNTGELFF. For the CDR3, the DNA is TGTGCCAGCAGCGTAGACCCTAGCGGGAACACCGGGGAGCTGTTTTTT. The V and J genes are TRBV9 and TRBJ2-2; TRBD2 matches at 7 bases. The germline gives CDR1 SGDLS, CDR2 YYNGEE. Germline trimming cut 0 bases from V and 1 base from J; bases unmatched to any gene: 3. This CDR3 contains 16 residues.

CDR3 coding DNA: TGTGCCAGCAGCCCTGGATGGGGGGAAGAGACCCAGTACTTC. Its protein product is CASSPGWGEETQYF. The chain recombines TRBV4-2 with TRBJ2-5; D might be TRBD2 (6 bases). The germline V gene encodes CDR1 LGHNA and CDR2 YNFKEQ. The CDR3 runs 14 residues. Trimming took 4 bases from V and 3 from J, leaving 12 bases between them.

The genes are TRBV5-4 and TRBJ2-3; TRBD1 is a possible D gene (6 bases). The CDR3 contains 15 residues. Per germline, CDR1 SGHNT and CDR2 YYREEE (reference sequence). With 4 bases removed from V and 2 bases from J, the gap between germline ends came to 14 bases. This chain's CDR3 is CASSGLTGFTDTQYF. The CDR3, as DNA: TGTGCCAGCAGCGGCCTGACAGGATTCACAGATACGCAGTATTTT.

This chain's CDR3 is CASSLGGQGIGEQYF. The CDR3 nucleotides are TGTGCCAGCAGCCTAGGGGGACAGGGAATCGGCGAGCAGTACTTC. The chain employs TRBV28 and TRBJ2-7; 9 bases fit TRBD1. The germline gives CDR1 MDHEN, CDR2 SYDVKM. V trimming: 6 bases; J trimming: 6 bases; junction bases outside the gene matches: 12. The CDR3 runs 15 residues.

The rearrangement joins TRBV5-8 to TRBJ1-1, with TRBD1 as a possible D gene (6 bases). Trimming pared 6 bases from V and 3 bases from J, leaving 12 bases between. The CDR3 consists of 13 residues. Germline assignment: CDR1 SGHTS and CDR2 YDEGEE. The CDR3 nucleotides read TGTGCCAGCAACGGACAGTTCTACACTGAAGCTTTCTTT. Amino acids: CASNGQFYTEAFF.

The chain couples TRBV19 to TRBJ2-6; 7 positions match TRBD1. Trimming at V came to 5 bases and at J to 4 bases, leaving 11 bases not matched to a gene. Germline lookup yields CDR1 LNHDA and CDR2 SQIVND (reference sequence). This CDR3 comprises 17 residues. CDR3 protein: CASSVDRSSAGANVLTF. CDR3 coding DNA: TGTGCCAGTAGTGTGGACAGGAGCTCGGCCGGGGCCAACGTCCTGACTTTC.